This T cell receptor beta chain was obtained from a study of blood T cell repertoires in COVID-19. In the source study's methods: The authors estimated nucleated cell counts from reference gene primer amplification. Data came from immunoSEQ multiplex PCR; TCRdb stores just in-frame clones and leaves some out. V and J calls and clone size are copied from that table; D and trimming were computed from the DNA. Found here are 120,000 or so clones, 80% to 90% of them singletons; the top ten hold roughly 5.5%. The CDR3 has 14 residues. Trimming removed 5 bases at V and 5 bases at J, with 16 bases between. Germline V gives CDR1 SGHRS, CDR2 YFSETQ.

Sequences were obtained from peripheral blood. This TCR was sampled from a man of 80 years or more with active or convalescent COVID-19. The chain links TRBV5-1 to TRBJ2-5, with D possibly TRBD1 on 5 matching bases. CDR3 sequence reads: CASRRLQGTETQYF. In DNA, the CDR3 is TGCGCCAGCAGGCGTCTGCAGGGTACGGAGACCCAGTACTTC.